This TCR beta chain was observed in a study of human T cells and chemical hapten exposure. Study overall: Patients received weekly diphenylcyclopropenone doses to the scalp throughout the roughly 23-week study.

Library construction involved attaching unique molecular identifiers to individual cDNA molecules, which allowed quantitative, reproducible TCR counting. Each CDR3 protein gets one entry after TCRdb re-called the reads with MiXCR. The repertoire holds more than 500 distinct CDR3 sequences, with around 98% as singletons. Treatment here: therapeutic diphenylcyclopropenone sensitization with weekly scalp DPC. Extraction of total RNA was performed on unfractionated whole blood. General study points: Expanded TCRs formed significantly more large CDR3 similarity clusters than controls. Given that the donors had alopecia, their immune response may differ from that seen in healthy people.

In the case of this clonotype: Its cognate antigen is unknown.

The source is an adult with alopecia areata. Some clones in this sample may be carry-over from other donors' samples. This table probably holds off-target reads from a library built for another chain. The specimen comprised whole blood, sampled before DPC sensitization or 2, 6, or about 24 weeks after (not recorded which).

CDR3 residues: CSVDSNNIQYF. The CDR3, as DNA: TGCAGCGTAGATTCTAATAACATTCAGTACTTC. The chain employs TRBV29-1 and TRBJ2-4, with D hard to call. V lost 6 bases to trimming and J lost 7 bases, with 10 bases between them. The CDR3 runs 11 residues. Germline-derived CDR1 and CDR2 are SQVTM and ANQGSEA. Full variable domain (outside the CDR3, taken from reference TRBV29-1 and TRBJ2-4): SAVISQKPSRDICQRGTSLTIQCQVDSQVTMMFWYRQQPGQSLTLIATANQGSEATYESGFVIDKFPISRPNLTFSTLTVSNMSPEDSSIYLCSVDSNNIQYFGAGTRLSVL.